These T cell receptor beta chains were read from a single sample in a study of response to subunit inactivated influenza vaccine. One entry per CDR3 protein, called by TCRdb with MiXCR from the RT-PCR reads. There are approximately 170,000 distinct CDR3 sequences in the sample; roughly 12% occur only once, and less than 30% lies in the top ten. The same data also contributed to another study, on T cells expressing NK-cell markers.

The material was CD8+ T cells sorted from PBMCs, obtained roughly 12 days after vaccination. These receptors originate from a man over 45 who received an inactivated influenza vaccine. Both conserved end residues are part of each CDR3. Fields, in order: D gene, clone size, J gene, V gene, CDR3 protein, CDR3 DNA. D genes are given only for firm matches. Clone size is not always given. Where it is, it says once, few, many or a class for expanded clones.

>-|few|TRBJ2-7|TRBV5-8
CASSLITIGDPYEQYF
TGTGCCAGCAGCTTGATCACCATTGGGGATCCCTACGAGCAGTACTTC
>TRBD1|few|TRBJ1-1|TRBV4-3
CASSLGQGARTEAFF
TGCGCCAGCAGCCTGGGACAGGGGGCGAGGACTGAAGCTTTCTTT
>-|many|TRBJ1-1|TRBV7-9
CASSQGFGTEAFF
TGTGCCAGCAGCCAGGGATTCGGCACTGAAGCTTTCTTT
>TRBD2|few|TRBJ2-1|TRBV29-1
CSVGGLAYATYNEQFF
TGCAGCGTTGGGGGACTAGCTTACGCCACCTACAATGAGCAGTTCTTC
>TRBD2|few|TRBJ2-7|TRBV28
CASQAPGTRSYEQYF
TGTGCCTCCCAGGCCCCCGGGACTAGGTCCTACGAGCAGTACTTC
>-|-|TRBJ1-5|TRBV4-1
CASSQGQMGWQPQHF
TGCGCCAGCAGCCAAGGTCAGATGGGTTGGCAGCCCCAGCATTTT
>TRBD1|-|TRBJ2-2|TRBV6-5
CASSYSRGQGYGTGELFF
TGTGCCAGCAGTTACTCGAGGGGACAGGGGTATGGAACCGGGGAGCTGTTTTTT
>-|-|TRBJ1-2|TRBV7-9
CASSSGVTDGYTF
TGTGCCAGCAGCTCAGGGGTCACCGACGGCTACACCTTC
>TRBD2|-|TRBJ2-7|TRBV9
CASSLTGGGTYEQYF
TGTGCCAGCAGCCTTACGGGGGGAGGGACCTACGAGCAGTACTTC
>TRBD1|-|TRBJ2-3|TRBV27
CASSLVVGTGNTDTQYF
TGTGCCAGCAGTTTAGTGGTCGGGACAGGGAATACAGATACGCAGTATTTT